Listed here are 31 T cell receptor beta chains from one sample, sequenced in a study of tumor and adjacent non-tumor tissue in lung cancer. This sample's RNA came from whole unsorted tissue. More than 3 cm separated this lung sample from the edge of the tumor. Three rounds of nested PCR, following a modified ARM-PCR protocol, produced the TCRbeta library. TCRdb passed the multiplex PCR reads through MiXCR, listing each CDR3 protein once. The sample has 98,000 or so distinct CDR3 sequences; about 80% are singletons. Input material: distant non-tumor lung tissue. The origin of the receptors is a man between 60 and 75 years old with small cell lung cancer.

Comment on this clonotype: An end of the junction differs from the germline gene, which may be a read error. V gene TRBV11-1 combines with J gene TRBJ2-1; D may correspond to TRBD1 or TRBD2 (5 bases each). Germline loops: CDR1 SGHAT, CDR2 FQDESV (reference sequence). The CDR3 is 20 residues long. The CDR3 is CGSSATPSRDPSTSIGEHFF. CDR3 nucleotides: TGTGGCAGCAGCGCCACTCCCAGTAGGGACCCATCCACAAGTATTGGTGAGCACTTCTTC.

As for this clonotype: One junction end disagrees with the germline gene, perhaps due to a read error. The CDR3 DNA follows: TGTGCAAGCAGCTCACTACGTTCTCTATGGATCTCCTACAATGAGCAGTTCTTC. Amino acid sequence: CASSSLRSLWISYNEQFF. The chain uses TRBV7-8 and TRBJ2-1, with D unresolved. There are 18 residues in the CDR3. Germline V CDR1 and CDR2: SGHVS, FQNEAQ.

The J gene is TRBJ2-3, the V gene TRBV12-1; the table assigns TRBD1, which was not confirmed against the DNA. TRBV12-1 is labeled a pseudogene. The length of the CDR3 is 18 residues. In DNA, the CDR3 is TGTGCCAGCAGCTTTGCCCACACAGGGTATCGTTTCACAGATACGCAGTATTTT. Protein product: CASSFAHTGYRFTDTQYF.

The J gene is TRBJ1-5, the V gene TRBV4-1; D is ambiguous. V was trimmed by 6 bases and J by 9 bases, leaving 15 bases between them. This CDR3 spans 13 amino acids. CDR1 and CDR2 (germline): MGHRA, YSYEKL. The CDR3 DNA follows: TGCGCCAGCAGACATGGGATGTCTCTGCCCCAGCATTTT. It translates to CASRHGMSLPQHF.

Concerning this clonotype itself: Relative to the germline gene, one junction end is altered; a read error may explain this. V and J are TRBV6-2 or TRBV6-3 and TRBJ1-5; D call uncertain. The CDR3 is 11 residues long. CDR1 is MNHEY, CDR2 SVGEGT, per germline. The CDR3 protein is CDSEDGQPQHF. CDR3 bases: TGTGACAGCGAGGATGGTCAGCCCCAGCATTTT.

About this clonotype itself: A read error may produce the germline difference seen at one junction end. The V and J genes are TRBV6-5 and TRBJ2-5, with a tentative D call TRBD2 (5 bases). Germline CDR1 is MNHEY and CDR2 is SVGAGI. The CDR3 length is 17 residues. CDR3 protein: CASSSDLAASLKETQYF. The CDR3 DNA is TGCGCCAGCAGCAGCGATCTAGCTGCCAGCCTTAAAGAGACCCAGTACTTC.

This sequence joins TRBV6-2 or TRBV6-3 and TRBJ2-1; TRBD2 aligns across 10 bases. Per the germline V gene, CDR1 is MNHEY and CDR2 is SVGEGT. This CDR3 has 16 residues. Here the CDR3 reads CANSPSLAGTYNEQFF. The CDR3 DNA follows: TGTGCAAACAGTCCCTCACTAGCGGGGACCTACAATGAGCAGTTCTTC.

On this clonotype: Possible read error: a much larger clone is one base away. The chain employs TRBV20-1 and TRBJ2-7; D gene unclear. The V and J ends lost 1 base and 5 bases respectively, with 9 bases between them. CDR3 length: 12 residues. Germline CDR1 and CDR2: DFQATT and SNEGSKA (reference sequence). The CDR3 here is CSARAPGNEQYV. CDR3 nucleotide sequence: TGCAGTGCTAGAGCCCCCGGCAACGAGCAGTACGTC.

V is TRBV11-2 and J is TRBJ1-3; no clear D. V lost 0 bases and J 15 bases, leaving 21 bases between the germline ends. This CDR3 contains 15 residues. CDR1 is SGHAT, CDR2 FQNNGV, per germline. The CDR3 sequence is CASSLDSRAGSITYF. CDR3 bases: TGTGCCAGCAGCTTAGATTCTCGGGCCGGTAGCATCACATATTTT.

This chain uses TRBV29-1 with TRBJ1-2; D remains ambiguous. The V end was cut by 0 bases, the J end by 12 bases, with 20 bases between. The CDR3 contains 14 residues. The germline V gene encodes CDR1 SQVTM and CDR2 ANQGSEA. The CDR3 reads CSVEDHEQLYGHTF. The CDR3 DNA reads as TGCAGCGTTGAAGATCATGAACAACTCTACGGCCACACCTTC.

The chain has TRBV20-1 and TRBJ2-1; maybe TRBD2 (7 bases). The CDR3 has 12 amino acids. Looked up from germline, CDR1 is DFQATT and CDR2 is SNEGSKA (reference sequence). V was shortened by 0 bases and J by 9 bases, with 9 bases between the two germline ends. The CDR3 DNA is TGCAGTGCTAGAGAAGGGGGGGTTGAGCAGTTCTTC. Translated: CSAREGGVEQFF.

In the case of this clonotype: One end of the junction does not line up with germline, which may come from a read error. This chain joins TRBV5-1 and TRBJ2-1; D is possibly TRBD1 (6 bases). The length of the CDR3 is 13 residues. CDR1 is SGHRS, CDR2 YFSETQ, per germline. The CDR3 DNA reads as TGCGCCAGCAGATCTGACAGGTACAATGAGAAGTTCTTC. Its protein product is CASRSDRYNEKFF.

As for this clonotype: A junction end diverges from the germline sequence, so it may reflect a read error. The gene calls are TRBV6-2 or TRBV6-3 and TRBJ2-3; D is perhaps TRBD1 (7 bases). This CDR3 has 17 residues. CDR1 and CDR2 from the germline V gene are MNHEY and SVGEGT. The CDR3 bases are TGTACCAGCAGAGCCTTGCCGGGAGAGGGGGCGCGAAATACGCAGTATTTT. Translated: CTSRALPGEGARNTQYF.

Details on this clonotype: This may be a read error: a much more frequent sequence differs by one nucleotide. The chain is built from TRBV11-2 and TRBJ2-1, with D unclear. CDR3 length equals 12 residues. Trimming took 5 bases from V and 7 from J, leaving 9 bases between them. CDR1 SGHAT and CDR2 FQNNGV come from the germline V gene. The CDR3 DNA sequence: TGTGCCAGCAGCCCGGGCTGGAATGAGCAGTTCTTC. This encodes CASSPGWNEQFF.

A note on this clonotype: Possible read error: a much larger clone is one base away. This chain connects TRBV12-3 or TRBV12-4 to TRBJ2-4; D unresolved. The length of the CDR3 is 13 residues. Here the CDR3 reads CAGSSNTANIQYF. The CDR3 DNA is TGTGCCGGCAGTTCCAACACCGCCAACATTCAGTACTTC.

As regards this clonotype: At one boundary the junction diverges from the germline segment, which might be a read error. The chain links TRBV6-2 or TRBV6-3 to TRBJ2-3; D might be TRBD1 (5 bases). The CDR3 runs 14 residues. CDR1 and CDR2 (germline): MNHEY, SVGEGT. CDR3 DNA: TGTTCCAGCAGTTATGGGGCAGCCATAGATACGCAGTATTTT. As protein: CSSSYGAAIDTQYF.

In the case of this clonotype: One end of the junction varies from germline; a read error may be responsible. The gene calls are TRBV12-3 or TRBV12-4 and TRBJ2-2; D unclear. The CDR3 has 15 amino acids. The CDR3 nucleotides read TGTCCCAGCAGTTTCTCTGGGATAGACACCGGTGAGCTGTTTTTT. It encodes CPSSFSGIDTGELFF.

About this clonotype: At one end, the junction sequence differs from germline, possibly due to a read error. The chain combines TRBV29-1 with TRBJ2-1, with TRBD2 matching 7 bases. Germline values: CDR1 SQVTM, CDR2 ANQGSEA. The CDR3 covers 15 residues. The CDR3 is CRVEDRRERLNEQIF. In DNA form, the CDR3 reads TGCCGCGTTGAAGATAGGCGGGAGAGGTTAAATGAGCAGATCTTC.

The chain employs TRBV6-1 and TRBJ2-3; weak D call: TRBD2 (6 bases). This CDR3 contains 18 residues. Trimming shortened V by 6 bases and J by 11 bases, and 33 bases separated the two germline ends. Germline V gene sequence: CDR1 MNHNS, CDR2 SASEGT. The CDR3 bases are TGTGCCAGCAGCACCCTAGGGGCGGGAATCTCGGGCTCGGAGCAGCAGTATTTT. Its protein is CASSTLGAGISGSEQQYF.

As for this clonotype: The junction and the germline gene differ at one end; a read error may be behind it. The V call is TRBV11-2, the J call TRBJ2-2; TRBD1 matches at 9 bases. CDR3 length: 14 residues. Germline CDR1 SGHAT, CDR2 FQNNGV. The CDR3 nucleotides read TGTGTCAGCCGCGGGACAGGGAATACCAGGGAGCTGTTGTTT. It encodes CVSRGTGNTRELLF.

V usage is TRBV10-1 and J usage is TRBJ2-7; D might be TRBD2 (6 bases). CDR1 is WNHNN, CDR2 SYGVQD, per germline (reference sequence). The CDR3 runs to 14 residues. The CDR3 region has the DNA TGCACCAGCAGTGAAGGAGGGAGCCTTAACGATCAGTACGTC. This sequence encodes CTSSEGGSLNDQYV.

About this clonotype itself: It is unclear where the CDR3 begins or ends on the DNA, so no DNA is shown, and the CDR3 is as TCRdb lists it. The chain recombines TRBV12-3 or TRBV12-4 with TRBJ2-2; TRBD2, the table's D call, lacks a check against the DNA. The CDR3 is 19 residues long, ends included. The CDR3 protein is CASTPRVAGGSLNTGELLF.

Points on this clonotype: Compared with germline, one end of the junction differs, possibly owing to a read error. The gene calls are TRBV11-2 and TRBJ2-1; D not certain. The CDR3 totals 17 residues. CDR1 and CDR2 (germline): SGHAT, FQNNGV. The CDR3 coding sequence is TGTGCCAGCAGCTTAGCCACAGCCCGGCGCACCTACAAGGAGCAGTTCTTC. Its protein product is CASSLATARRTYKEQFF.

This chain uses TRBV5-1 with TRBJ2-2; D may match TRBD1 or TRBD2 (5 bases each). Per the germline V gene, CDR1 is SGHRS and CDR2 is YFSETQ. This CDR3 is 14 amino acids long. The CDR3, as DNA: TGCTCTAGCACAGGAACCTTGGGCACCGGGGAGCTGTTTTTT. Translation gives CSSTGTLGTGELFF. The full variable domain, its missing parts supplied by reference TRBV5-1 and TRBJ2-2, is KAGVTQTPRYLIKTRGQQVTLSCSPISGHRSVSWYQQTPGQGLQFLFEYFSETQRNKGNFPGRFSGRQFSNSRSEMNVSTLELGDSALYLCSSTGTLGTGELFFGEGSRLTVL.

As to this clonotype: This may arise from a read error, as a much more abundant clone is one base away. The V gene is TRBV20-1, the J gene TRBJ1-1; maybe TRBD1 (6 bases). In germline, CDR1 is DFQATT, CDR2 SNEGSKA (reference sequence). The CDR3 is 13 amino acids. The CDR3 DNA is TGCAATGTTCTGAAACAGGGTGGCACTGAAGCTTTCTTT. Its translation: CNVLKQGGTEAFF.

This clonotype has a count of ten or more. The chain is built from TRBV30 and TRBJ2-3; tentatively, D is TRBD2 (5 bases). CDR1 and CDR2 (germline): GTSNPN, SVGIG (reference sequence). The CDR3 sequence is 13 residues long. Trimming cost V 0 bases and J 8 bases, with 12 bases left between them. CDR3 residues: CAWSVAELGTQYF. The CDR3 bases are TGTGCCTGGAGTGTAGCGGAACTGGGTACGCAGTATTTT.

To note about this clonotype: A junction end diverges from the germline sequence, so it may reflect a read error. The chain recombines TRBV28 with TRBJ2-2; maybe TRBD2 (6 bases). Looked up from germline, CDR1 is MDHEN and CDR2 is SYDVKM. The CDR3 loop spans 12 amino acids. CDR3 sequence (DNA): TGTGCCAGCACCCTGAAAGCGGGCGAGCTGCTTTTT. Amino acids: CASTLKAGELLF.

CDR3 amino acids: CASSLFTSGRVNTEAFF. The CDR3 bases are TGTGCCAGCAGCTTGTTTACTTCGGGACGTGTAAACACTGAAGCTTTCTTT. The rearrangement joins TRBV5-5 to TRBJ1-1; a weak D match, TRBD1 (5 bases). This CDR3 contains 17 residues. V was cut by 1 base and J by 2 bases, with 18 bases left in between. Germline V CDR1 and CDR2: SGHKS, YYEKEE (reference sequence).

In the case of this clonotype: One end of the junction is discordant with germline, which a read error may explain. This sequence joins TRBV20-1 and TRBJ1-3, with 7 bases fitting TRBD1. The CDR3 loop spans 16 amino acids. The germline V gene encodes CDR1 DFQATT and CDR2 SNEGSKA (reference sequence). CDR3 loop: CSASRRTGLAGNSIYF. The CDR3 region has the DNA TGCAGTGCTAGTAGAAGGACAGGACTCGCTGGAAACAGCATATATTTT.

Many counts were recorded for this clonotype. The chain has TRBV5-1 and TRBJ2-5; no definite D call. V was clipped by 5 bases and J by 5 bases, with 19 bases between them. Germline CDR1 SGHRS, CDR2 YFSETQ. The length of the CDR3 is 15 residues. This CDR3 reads CASSTNDPSGETQYF. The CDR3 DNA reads TGCGCCAGCAGTACAAACGACCCGAGTGGGGAGACCCAGTACTTC.

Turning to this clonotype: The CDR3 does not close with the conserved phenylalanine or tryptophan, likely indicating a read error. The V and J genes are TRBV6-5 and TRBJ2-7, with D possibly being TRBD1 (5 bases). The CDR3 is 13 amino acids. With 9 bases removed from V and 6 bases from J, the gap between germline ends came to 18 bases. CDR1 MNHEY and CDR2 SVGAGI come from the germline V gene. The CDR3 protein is CARGWTWSAEQYI. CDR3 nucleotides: TGTGCCAGAGGGTGGACATGGTCGGCCGAGCAGTACATC.